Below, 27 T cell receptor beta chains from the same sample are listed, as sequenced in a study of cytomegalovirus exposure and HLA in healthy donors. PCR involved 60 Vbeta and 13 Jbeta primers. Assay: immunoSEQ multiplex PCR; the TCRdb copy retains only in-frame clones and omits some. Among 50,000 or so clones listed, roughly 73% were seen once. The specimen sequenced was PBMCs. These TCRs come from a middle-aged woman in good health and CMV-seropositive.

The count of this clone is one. This chain's CDR3 is CASRSSRGSYGYTF. Here the CDR3 DNA reads TGTGCCAGCAGATCCTCCAGGGGCAGCTATGGCTACACCTTC. The chain is built from TRBV27 and TRBJ1-2; D is possibly TRBD1 (6 bases). Germline loops: CDR1 MNHEY, CDR2 SMNVEV (reference sequence). V gave up 6 bases and J gave up 4 bases, with 15 bases separating them. The CDR3 covers 14 residues.

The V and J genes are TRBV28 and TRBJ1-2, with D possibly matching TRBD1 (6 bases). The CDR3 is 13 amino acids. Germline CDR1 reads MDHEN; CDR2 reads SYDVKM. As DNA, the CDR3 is TGTGCAACCATCCTGGACAGACTATATGGCTACACCTTC. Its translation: CATILDRLYGYTF.

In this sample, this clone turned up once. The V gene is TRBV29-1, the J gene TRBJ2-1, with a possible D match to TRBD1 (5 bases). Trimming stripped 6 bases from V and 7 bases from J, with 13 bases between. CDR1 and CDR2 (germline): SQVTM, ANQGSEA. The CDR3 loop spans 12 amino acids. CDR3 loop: CSVSTGRNEQFF. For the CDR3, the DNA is TGCAGCGTCTCTACAGGTCGGAATGAGCAGTTCTTC.

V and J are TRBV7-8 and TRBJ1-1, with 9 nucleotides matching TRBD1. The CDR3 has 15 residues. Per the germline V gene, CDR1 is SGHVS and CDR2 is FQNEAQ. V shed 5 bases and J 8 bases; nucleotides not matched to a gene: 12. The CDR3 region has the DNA TGTGCCAGCAGCCGAGAGCCGGGACAGGGTGGCGAAGCTTTCTTT. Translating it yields CASSREPGQGGEAFF.

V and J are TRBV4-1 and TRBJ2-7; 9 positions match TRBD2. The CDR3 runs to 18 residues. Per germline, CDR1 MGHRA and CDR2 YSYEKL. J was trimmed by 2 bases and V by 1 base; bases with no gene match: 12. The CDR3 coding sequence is TGCGCCAGCAGCCAAGGGCGCCTAGCGGGGCCCGGCCCCTACGAGCAGTACTTC. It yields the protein CASSQGRLAGPGPYEQYF.

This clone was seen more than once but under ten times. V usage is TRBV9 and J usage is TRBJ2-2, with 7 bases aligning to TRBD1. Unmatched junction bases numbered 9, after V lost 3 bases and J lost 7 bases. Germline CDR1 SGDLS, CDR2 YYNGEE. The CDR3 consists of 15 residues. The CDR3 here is CASSDRGKGSGELFF. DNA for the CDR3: TGTGCCAGCAGCGACAGGGGAAAAGGAAGCGGGGAGCTGTTTTTT.

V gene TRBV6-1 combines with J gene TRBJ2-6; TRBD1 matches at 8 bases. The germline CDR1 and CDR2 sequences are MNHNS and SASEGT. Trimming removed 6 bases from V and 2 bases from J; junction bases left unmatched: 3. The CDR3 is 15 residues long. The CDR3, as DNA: TGTGCCAGCAGCGAGGACAGGGCTGGGGCCAACGTCCTGACTTTC. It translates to CASSEDRAGANVLTF.

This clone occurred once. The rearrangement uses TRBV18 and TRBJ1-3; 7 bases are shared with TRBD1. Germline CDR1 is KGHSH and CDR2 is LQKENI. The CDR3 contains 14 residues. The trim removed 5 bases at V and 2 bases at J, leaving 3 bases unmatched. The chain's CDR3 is CASSTGTAGNTIYF. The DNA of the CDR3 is TGTGCCAGCTCAACCGGGACAGCTGGAAACACCATATATTTT.

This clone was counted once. The CDR3 coding sequence is TGTGCCATTGGAGGAGGAAATCAGCCCCAGCATTTT. It is translated as CAIGGGNQPQHF. The chain combines TRBV10-3 with TRBJ1-5; D call uncertain. The CDR3 has 12 amino acids. The germline V gene encodes CDR1 ENHRY and CDR2 SYGVKD. Deletions cut 9 bases from V and 4 bases from J, with 10 bases between.

The chain's CDR3 is CASSPTGVYGYTF. As DNA, the CDR3 is TGTGCCAGCAGTCCGACAGGGGTCTATGGCTACACCTTC. The rearrangement joins TRBV27 to TRBJ1-2; 8 nucleotides align to TRBD1. The CDR3 runs 13 residues. Losses at the gene ends were 5 bases for V and 4 bases for J; bases not matched to a gene: 3. Per germline, CDR1 MNHEY and CDR2 SMNVEV (reference sequence).

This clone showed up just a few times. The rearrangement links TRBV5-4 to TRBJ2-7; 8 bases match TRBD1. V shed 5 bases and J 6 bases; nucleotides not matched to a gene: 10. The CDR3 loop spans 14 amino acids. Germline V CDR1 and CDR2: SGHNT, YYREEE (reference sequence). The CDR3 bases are TGTGCCAGCAGGCCGGGGGACAGGACGAGCGAGCAGTACTTC. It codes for CASRPGDRTSEQYF. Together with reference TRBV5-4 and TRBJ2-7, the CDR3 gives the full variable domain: ETGVTQSPTHLIKTRGQQVTLRCSSQSGHNTVSWYQQALGQGPQFIFQYYREEENGRGNFPPRFSGLQFPNYSSELNVNALELDDSALYLCASRPGDRTSEQYFGPGTRLTVT.

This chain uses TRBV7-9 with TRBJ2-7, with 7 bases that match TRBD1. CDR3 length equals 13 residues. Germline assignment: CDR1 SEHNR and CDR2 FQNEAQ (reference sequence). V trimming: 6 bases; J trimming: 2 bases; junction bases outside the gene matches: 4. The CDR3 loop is CASRGTVTYEQYF. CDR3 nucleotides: TGTGCCAGCAGAGGGACAGTGACCTACGAGCAGTACTTC.

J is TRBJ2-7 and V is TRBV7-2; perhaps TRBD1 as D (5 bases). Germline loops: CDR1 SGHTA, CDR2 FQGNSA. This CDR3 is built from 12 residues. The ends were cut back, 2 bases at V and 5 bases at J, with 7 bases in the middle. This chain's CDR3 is CASSLPGNEQYF. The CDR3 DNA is TGTGCCAGCAGCTTACCAGGGAACGAGCAGTACTTC.

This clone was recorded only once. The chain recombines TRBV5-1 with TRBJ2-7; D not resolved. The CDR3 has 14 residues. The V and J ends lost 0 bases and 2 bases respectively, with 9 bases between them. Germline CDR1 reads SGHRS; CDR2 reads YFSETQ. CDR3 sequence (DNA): TGCGCCAGCAGCTTGGACGAGCCCCCCTACGAGCAGTACTTC. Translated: CASSLDEPPYEQYF.

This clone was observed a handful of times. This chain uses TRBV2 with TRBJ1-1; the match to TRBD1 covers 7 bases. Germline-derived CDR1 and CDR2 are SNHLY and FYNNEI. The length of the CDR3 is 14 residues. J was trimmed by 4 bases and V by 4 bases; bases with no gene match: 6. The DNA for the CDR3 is TGTGCCAGCAGTGTGACCGGGACAGTCACTGAAGCTTTCTTT. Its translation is CASSVTGTVTEAFF.

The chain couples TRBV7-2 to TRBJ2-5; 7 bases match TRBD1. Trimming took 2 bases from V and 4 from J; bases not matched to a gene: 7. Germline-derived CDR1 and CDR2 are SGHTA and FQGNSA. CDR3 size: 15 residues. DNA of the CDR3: TGTGCCAGCAGCTTAACAGGGGCGGCGAGAGAGACCCAGTACTTC. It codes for CASSLTGAARETQYF.

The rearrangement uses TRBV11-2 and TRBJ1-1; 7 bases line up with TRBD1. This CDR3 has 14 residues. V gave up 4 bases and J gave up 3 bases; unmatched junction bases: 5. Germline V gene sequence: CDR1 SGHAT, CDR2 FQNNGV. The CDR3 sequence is CASSSNRGDTEAFF. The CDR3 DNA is TGTGCCAGCAGCTCAAACAGGGGAGACACTGAAGCTTTCTTT.

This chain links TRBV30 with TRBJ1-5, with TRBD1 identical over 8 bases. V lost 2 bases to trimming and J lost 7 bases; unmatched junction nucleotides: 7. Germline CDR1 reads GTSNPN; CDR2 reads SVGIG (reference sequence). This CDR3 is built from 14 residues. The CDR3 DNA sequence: TGTGCCTGGAGTCCCGGACAGGGACGACAGCCCCAGCATTTT. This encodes CAWSPGQGRQPQHF. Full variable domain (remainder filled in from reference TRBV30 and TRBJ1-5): SQTIHQWPATLVQPVGSPLSLECTVEGTSNPNLYWYRQAAGRGLQLLFYSVGIGQISSEVPQNLSASRPQDRQFILSSKKLLLSDSGFYLCAWSPGQGRQPQHFGDGTRLSIL.

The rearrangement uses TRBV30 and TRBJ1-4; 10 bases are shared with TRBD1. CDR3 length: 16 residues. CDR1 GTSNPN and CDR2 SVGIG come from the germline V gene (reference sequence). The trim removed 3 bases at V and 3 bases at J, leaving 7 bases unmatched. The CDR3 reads CAWRRGQGLANEKLFF. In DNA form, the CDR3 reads TGTGCCTGGAGGAGGGGACAGGGGCTGGCTAATGAAAAACTGTTTTTT.

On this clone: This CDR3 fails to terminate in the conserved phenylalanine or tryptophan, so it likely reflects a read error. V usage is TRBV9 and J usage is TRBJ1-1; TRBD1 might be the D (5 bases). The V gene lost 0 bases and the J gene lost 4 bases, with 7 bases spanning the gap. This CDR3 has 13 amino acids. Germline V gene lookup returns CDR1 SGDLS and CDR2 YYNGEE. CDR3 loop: CASSVAGATEAFV. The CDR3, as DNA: TGTGCCAGCAGCGTAGCTGGGGCCACTGAAGCTTTCGTT.

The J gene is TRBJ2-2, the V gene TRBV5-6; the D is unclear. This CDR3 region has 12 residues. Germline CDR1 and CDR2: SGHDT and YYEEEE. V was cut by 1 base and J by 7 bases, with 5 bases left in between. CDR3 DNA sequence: TGTGCCAGCAGCTTGTCTCGCGGGGAGCTGTTTTTT. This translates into CASSLSRGELFF.

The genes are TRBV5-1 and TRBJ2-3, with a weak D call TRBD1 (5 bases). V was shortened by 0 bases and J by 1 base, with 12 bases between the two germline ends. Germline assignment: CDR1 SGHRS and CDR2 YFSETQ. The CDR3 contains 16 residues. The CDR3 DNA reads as TGCGCCAGCAGCTTGGAAGGGGTAGGGGGCACAGATACGCAGTATTTT. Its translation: CASSLEGVGGTDTQYF.

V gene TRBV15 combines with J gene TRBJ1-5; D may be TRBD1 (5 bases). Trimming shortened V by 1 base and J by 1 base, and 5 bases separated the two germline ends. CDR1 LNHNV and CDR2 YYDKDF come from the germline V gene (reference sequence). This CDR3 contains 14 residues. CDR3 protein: CATSRGQSNQPQHF. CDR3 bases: TGTGCCACCAGCAGAGGACAGAGCAATCAGCCCCAGCATTTT. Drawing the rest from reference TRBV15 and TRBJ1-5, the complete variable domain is DAMVIQNPRYQVTQFGKPVTLSCSQTLNHNVMYWYQQKSSQAPKLLFHYYDKDFNNEADTPDNFQSRRPNTSFCFLDIRSPGLGDTAMYLCATSRGQSNQPQHFGDGTRLSIL.

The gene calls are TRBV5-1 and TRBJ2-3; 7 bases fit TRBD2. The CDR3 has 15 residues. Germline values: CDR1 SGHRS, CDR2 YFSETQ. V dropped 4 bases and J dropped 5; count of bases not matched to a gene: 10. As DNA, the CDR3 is TGCGCCAGCAGCCTGCGGGGGACCTCAAGAGATACGCAGTATTTT. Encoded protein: CASSLRGTSRDTQYF.

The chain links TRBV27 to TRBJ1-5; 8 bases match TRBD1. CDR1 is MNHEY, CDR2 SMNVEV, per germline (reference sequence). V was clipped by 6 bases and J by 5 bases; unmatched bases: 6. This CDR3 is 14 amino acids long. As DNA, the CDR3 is TGTGCCAGCAGAAGAACAGGGGGAGATCAGCCCCAGCATTTT. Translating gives CASRRTGGDQPQHF.

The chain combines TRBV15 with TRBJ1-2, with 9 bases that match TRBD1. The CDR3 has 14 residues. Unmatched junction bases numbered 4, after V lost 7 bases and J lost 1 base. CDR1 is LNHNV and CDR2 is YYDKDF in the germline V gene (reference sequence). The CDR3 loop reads CATTRTGDNYGYTF. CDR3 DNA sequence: TGTGCCACCACCCGGACAGGGGATAACTATGGCTACACCTTC.

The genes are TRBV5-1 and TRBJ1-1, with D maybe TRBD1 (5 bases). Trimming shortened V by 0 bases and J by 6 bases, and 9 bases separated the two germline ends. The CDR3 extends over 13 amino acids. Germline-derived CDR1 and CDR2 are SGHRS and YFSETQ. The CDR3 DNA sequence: TGCGCCAGCAGCTTGGAACCGACAGCTGAAGCTTTCTTT. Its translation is CASSLEPTAEAFF.